These 27 T cell receptor beta chains share one sample of origin, sequenced in a study of blood T cell repertoires in COVID-19. The table came from immunoSEQ multiplex PCR; TCRdb's copy has only in-frame clones and leaves some out. The sample lists 380,000 or so clones; around 87% were seen once. Sequenced: PBMCs or T cells enriched from blood (not recorded which). The receptor set was obtained from a man aged 25 to 40 who had recovered from COVID-19.

The V gene is TRBV30, the J gene TRBJ1-1, with a weak D call TRBD1 (6 bases). Germline V gives CDR1 GTSNPN, CDR2 SVGIG (reference sequence). This CDR3 spans 13 amino acids. Trimming took off 1 base at V and 4 bases at J, with 10 bases between the two ends. The CDR3 bases are TGTGCCTGGAGTGCACAGGGCGGCACTGAAGCTTTCTTT. Protein product: CAWSAQGGTEAFF.

This clone came up once. The CDR3 reads CASSPYGGLTDTQYF. CDR3 sequence (DNA): TGTGCCAGCAGCCCATACGGAGGTCTCACAGATACGCAGTATTTT. The V and J genes are TRBV7-3 and TRBJ2-3; tentatively, D is TRBD2 (5 bases). The V gene's germline CDR1 is SGHTA and CDR2 FQGTGA. This CDR3 is built from 15 residues. The V end was cut by 5 bases, the J end by 2 bases, with 14 bases between.

This clone appeared once. The chain uses TRBV20-1 and TRBJ2-7; the D is unclear. CDR1 is DFQATT and CDR2 is SNEGSKA in the germline V gene (reference sequence). This CDR3 has 10 amino acids. Deletions cut 5 bases from V and 1 base from J, with 3 bases between. CDR3 nucleotide sequence: TGCAGTGCTCTATCCTACGAGCAGTACTTC. Translating gives CSALSYEQYF.

The rearrangement joins TRBV19 to TRBJ1-5, with a possible D match to TRBD1 (6 bases). The V and J ends lost 6 bases and 3 bases respectively, with 12 bases between them. Germline V lookup: CDR1 LNHDA, CDR2 SQIVND (reference sequence). The length of the CDR3 is 14 residues. The CDR3 nucleotides read TGTGCCAGTAGGAGGGACAACTCCAATCAGCCCCAGCATTTT. Its protein is CASRRDNSNQPQHF.

This clone has just a few counts. The chain uses TRBV12-3 or TRBV12-4 and TRBJ1-2; 8 nucleotides agree with TRBD1. CDR3 length: 13 amino acids. V trimming: 6 bases; J trimming: 8 bases; junction bases outside the gene matches: 8. The CDR3 loop reads CASSRGTGRGYTF. The DNA of the CDR3 is TGTGCCAGCAGCCGCGGGACAGGTCGGGGCTACACCTTC.

V gene TRBV5-1 combines with J gene TRBJ2-2, with 10 bases that match TRBD1. In germline, CDR1 is SGHRS, CDR2 YFSETQ. The CDR3 has 17 residues. V lost 2 bases, J lost 4 bases, and 8 bases stayed unmatched. CDR3: CASSLTGTGDSTGELFF. In DNA form, the CDR3 reads TGCGCCAGCAGCTTAACCGGGACAGGGGATAGCACCGGGGAGCTGTTTTTT.

The rearrangement uses TRBV27 and TRBJ1-6; the D gene is possibly TRBD1 (5 bases). Germline-derived CDR1 and CDR2 are MNHEY and SMNVEV (reference sequence). Between the trimmed V and J ends, which lost 5 bases and 5 bases, there was a span of 22 bases. The length of the CDR3 is 18 residues. Here the CDR3 DNA reads TGTGCCAGCAGTCCCCCGCGCGTTCCGGGGGTACATAATTCACCCCTCCACTTT. This translates into CASSPPRVPGVHNSPLHF.

This sequence joins TRBV2 and TRBJ2-1, with D possibly TRBD1 on 5 matching bases. Germline V gene lookup returns CDR1 SNHLY and CDR2 FYNNEI. The CDR3 extends over 15 amino acids. V was cut by 4 bases and J by 7 bases, with 17 bases left in between. DNA for the CDR3: TGTGCCAGCAGTGGTGACAGAGGTTCCTGGAATGAGCAGTTCTTC. Its protein product is CASSGDRGSWNEQFF.

The rearrangement links TRBV18 to TRBJ1-2, with D unclear. This CDR3 has 13 residues. Trimming took 3 bases from V and 4 from J, leaving 9 bases between them. Germline V lookup: CDR1 KGHSH, CDR2 LQKENI. CDR3 coding DNA: TGTGCCAGCTCACCGGCGGGTTCCTATGGCTACACCTTC. Translated, it gives CASSPAGSYGYTF.

V gene TRBV2 combines with J gene TRBJ1-5; 9 bases align to TRBD1. Losses at the gene ends were 5 bases for V and 3 bases for J; bases not matched to a gene: 8. CDR1 is SNHLY and CDR2 is FYNNEI in the germline V gene. The CDR3 contains 16 residues. The CDR3 is CASSLDRGADNQPQHF. Written as DNA, the CDR3 is TGTGCCAGCAGTCTGGACAGGGGCGCGGACAATCAGCCCCAGCATTTT.

The rearrangement links TRBV30 to TRBJ1-1; D perhaps matches TRBD1 (6 bases). Germline V gives CDR1 GTSNPN, CDR2 SVGIG (reference sequence). The CDR3 is made up of 14 amino acids. The V end was cut by 1 base, the J end by 10 bases, with 19 bases between. The CDR3 DNA follows: TGTGCCTGGAGTGAACCGGGACATCGCTCGGGAGCTTTCTTT. Protein product: CAWSEPGHRSGAFF.

The V gene is TRBV7-2, the J gene TRBJ1-1, with 7 positions matching TRBD1. Per the germline V gene, CDR1 is SGHTA and CDR2 is FQGNSA. The trim removed 1 base at V and 5 bases at J, leaving 4 bases unmatched. The CDR3 covers 14 residues. CDR3 sequence: CASSLGTGWTEAFF. In DNA, the CDR3 is TGTGCCAGCAGCTTAGGGACAGGTTGGACTGAAGCTTTCTTT.

This clone was seen only a few times. The chain links TRBV7-3 to TRBJ2-7; TRBD1 aligns across 8 bases. Germline values: CDR1 SGHTA, CDR2 FQGTGA. The CDR3 is made up of 14 amino acids. V shed 5 bases, J shed 0 bases, and the junction held 3 bases outside the gene matches. The chain's CDR3 is CASSATGGSYEQYF. DNA of the CDR3: TGTGCCAGCAGCGCTACAGGGGGCTCCTACGAGCAGTACTTC.

The CDR3 sequence: CARGGVQETQYF. CDR3 DNA sequence: TGCGCCAGGGGCGGGGTTCAAGAGACCCAGTACTTC. The gene calls are TRBV5-1 and TRBJ2-5; D may be TRBD2 (6 bases). CDR3 length: 12 residues. V gave up 8 bases and J gave up 2 bases, with 10 bases separating them. Germline CDR1 and CDR2: SGHRS and YFSETQ.

The chain recombines TRBV11-3 with TRBJ2-5, with TRBD1 identical over 7 bases. V shed 1 base, J shed 4 bases, and the junction held 6 bases outside the gene matches. The CDR3 consists of 15 residues. CDR1 and CDR2 (germline): SGHNT, YENEEA. The CDR3 DNA reads as TGTGCCAGCAGCTTAGGACAGGGAGCCCTAGAGACCCAGTACTTC. Its translation: CASSLGQGALETQYF.

The count of this clone is one. The chain recombines TRBV7-9 with TRBJ1-4; D perhaps matches TRBD1 (5 bases). Germline assignment: CDR1 SEHNR and CDR2 FQNEAQ (reference sequence). The ends were cut back, 3 bases at V and 7 bases at J, with 9 bases in the middle. This CDR3 comprises 13 residues. CDR3 in DNA: TGTGCCAGCAGCTTGATGACAGTTGAAAAACTGTTTTTT. As protein: CASSLMTVEKLFF. Full variable domain (remainder filled in from reference TRBV7-9 and TRBJ1-4): DTGVSQNPRHKITKRGQNVTFRCDPISEHNRLYWYRQTLGQGPEFLTYFQNEAQLEKSRLLSDRFSAERPKGSFSTLEIQRTEQGDSAMYLCASSLMTVEKLFFGSGTQLSVL.

The rearrangement links TRBV12-5 to TRBJ1-3; 8 bases line up with TRBD1. Trimming cost V 6 bases and J 1 base; bases outside gene matches: 8. The CDR3 length is 16 residues. Germline V gene lookup returns CDR1 LGHNT and CDR2 FRNRAP. The chain's CDR3 is CASGPKTGASGNTIYF. CDR3 in DNA: TGTGCTAGTGGCCCCAAGACAGGGGCGTCTGGAAACACCATATATTTT.

This clone has a single count. J is TRBJ1-1 and V is TRBV5-1; TRBD1 might be the D (6 bases). V lost 4 bases to trimming and J lost 5 bases, with 15 bases between them. The CDR3 is 14 amino acids. The germline V gene has CDR1 SGHRS and CDR2 YFSETQ. The CDR3 reads CASSMDTGRTEAFF. As DNA, the CDR3 is TGCGCCAGCAGCATGGATACAGGGCGTACTGAAGCTTTCTTT.

The chain has TRBV5-6 and TRBJ1-5, with D perhaps matching TRBD1 (5 bases). This CDR3 is 16 amino acids long. V was pared by 5 bases and J by 1 base, with 16 bases between. Germline V gene lookup returns CDR1 SGHDT and CDR2 YYEEEE. The CDR3 loop is CASSQGGAWSNQPQHF. The CDR3 nucleotides read TGTGCCAGCAGTCAGGGTGGGGCGTGGAGCAATCAGCCCCAGCATTTT.

The chain has TRBV30 and TRBJ2-6; 9 nucleotides agree with TRBD1. Germline CDR1 and CDR2: GTSNPN and SVGIG (reference sequence). This CDR3 has 17 amino acids. The junction had 10 bases not matched to a gene; V was cut back by 3 bases and J by 4 bases. CDR3 sequence: CAWSGLRDRVGANVLTF. DNA for the CDR3: TGTGCCTGGAGCGGACTGAGGGACAGGGTCGGGGCCAACGTCCTGACTTTC.

The chain joins TRBV19 to TRBJ1-5; no firm D call. The germline V gene has CDR1 LNHDA and CDR2 SQIVND (reference sequence). The V and J ends lost 6 bases and 8 bases respectively, with 17 bases between them. The CDR3 has 14 amino acids. DNA for the CDR3: TGTGCCAGTAGAGACGTGGGCTCACGGAAGCCCCAGCATTTT. Translation gives CASRDVGSRKPQHF.

This clone was detected only once. This chain links TRBV19 with TRBJ2-2, with D tentatively TRBD1 (5 bases). The CDR3 runs 17 residues. The germline gives CDR1 LNHDA, CDR2 SQIVND (reference sequence). V dropped 5 bases and J dropped 3 bases, with 19 bases sitting between them. The CDR3 coding sequence is TGTGCCAGTAGTCACGGTGGGGCAGTAGGTTACACCGGGGAGCTGTTTTTT. Translation gives CASSHGGAVGYTGELFF.

V usage is TRBV4-1 and J usage is TRBJ2-2; D remains ambiguous. The CDR3 has 13 residues. The V gene lost 2 bases and the J gene lost 3 bases, with 4 bases spanning the gap. The germline V gene encodes CDR1 MGHRA and CDR2 YSYEKL. CDR3 DNA sequence: TGCGCCAGCAGCCAATCTTACACCGGGGAGCTGTTTTTT. Translating it yields CASSQSYTGELFF.

The V and J genes are TRBV5-4 and TRBJ1-2, with D tentatively TRBD1 (6 bases). This CDR3 contains 14 residues. Trimming took off 6 bases at V and 8 bases at J, with 20 bases between the two ends. Looked up from germline, CDR1 is SGHNT and CDR2 is YYREEE (reference sequence). The CDR3 sequence: CASNPLGGTEGYTF. CDR3 nucleotides: TGTGCCAGCAACCCGCTAGGGGGTACTGAGGGCTACACCTTC.

The V call is TRBV30, the J call TRBJ1-3, with D hard to call. CDR3 length: 13 amino acids. The germline CDR1 and CDR2 sequences are GTSNPN and SVGIG (reference sequence). V lost 3 bases and J 1 base, leaving 7 bases between the germline ends. The CDR3 sequence is CAWSPESGNTIYF. CDR3 bases: TGTGCCTGGAGCCCGGAGTCTGGAAACACCATATATTTT.

This chain links TRBV6-6 with TRBJ2-3; 10 positions match TRBD2. The CDR3 length is 16 residues. CDR1 is MNHNY, CDR2 SVGAGI, per germline (reference sequence). V was pared by 5 bases and J by 6 bases, with 11 bases of the junction left unmatched. The CDR3 loop is CASSQHLAGGGDTQYF. The CDR3 DNA reads as TGTGCCAGCAGTCAACATTTAGCGGGGGGAGGGGATACGCAGTATTTT.

On this clone: Other DNA variants within this sample encode the same CDR3. This chain links TRBV30 with TRBJ1-2, with TRBD1 identical over 10 bases. This CDR3 has 13 amino acids. CDR1 is GTSNPN and CDR2 is SVGIG in the germline V gene (reference sequence). The V segment lost 2 bases and the J segment 8 bases; nucleotides outside the gene matches: 5. CDR3 DNA: TGTGCCTGGAGTTTTAGGGACAGGGGAGGCTACACCTTC. The encoded protein is CAWSFRDRGGYTF.